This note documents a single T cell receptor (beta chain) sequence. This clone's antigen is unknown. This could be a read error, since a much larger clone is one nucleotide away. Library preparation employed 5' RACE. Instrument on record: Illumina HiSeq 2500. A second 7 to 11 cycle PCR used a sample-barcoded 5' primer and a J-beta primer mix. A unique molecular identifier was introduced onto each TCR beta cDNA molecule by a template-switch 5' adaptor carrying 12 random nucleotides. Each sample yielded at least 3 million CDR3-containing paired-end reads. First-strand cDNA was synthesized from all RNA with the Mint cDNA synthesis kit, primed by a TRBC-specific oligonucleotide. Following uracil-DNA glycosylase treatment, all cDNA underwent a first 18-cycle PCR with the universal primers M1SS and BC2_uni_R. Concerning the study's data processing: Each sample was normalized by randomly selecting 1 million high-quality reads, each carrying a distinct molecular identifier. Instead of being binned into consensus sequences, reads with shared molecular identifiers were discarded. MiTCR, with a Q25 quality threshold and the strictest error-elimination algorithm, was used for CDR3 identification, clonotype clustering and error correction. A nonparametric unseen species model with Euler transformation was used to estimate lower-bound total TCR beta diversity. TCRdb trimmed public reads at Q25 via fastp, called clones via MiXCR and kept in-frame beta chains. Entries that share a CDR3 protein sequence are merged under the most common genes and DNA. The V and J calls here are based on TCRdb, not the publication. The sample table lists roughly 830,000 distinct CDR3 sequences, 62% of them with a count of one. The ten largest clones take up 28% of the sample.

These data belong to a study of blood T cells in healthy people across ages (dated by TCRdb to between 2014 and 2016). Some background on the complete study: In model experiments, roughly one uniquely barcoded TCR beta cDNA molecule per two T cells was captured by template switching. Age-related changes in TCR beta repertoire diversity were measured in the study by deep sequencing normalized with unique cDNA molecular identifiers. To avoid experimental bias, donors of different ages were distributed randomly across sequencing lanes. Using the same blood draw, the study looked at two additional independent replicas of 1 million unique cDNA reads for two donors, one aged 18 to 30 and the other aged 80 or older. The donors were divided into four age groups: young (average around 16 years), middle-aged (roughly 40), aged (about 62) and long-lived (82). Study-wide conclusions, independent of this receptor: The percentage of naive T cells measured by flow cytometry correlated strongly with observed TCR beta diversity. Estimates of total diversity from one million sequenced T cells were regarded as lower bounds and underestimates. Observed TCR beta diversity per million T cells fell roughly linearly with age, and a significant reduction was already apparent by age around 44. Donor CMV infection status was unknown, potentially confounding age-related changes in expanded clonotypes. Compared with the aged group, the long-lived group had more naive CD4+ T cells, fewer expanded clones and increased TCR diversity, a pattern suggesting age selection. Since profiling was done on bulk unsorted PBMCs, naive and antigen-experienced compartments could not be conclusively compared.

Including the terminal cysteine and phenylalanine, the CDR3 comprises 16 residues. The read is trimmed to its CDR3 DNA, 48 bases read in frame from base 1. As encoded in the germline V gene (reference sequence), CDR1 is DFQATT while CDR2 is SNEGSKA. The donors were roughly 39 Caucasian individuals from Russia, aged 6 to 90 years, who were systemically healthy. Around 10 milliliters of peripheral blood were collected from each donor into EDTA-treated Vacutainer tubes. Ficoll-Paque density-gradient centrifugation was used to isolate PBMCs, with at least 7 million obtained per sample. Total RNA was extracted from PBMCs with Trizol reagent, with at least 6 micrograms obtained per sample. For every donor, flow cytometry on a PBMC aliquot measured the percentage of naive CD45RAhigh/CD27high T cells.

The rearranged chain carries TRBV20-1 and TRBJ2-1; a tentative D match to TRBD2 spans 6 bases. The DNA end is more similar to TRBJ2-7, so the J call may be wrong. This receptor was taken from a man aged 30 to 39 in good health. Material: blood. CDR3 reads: CSASGRVGGLYNEQYF. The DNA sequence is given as TGCAGTGCTAGTGGAAGGGTGGGAGGACTCTACAATGAGCAGTACTTC.